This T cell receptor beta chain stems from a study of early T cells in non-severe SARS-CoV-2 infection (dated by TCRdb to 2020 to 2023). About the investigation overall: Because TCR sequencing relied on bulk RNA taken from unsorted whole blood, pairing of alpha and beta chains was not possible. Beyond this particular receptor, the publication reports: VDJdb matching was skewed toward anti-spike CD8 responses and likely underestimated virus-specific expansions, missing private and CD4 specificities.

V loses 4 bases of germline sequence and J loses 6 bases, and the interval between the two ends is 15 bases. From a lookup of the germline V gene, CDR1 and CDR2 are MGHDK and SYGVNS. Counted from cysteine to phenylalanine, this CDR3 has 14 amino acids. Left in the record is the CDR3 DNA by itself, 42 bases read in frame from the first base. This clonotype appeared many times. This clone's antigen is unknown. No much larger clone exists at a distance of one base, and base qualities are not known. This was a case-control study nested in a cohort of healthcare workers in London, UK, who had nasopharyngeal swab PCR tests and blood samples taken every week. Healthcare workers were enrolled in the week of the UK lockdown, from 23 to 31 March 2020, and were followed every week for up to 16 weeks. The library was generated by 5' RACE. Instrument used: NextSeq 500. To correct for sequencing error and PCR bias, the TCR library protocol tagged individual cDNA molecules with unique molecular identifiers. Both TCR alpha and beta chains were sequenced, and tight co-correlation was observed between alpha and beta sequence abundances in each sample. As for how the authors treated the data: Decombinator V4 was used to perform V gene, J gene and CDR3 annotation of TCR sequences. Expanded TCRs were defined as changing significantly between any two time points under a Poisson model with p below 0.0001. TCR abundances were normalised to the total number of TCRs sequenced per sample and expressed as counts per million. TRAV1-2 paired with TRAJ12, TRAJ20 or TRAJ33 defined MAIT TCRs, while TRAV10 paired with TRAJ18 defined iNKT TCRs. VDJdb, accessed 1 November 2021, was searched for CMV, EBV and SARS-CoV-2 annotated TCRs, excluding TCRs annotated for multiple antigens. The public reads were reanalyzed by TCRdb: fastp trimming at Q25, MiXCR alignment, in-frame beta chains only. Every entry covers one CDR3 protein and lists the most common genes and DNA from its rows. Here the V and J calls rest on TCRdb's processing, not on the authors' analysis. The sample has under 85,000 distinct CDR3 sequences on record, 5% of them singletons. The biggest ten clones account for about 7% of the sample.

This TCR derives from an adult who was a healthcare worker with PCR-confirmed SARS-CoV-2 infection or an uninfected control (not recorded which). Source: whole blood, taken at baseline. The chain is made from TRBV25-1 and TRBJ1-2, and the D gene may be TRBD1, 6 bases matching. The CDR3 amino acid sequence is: CASSADSRKNGYTF. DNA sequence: TGTGCCAGCAGTGCGGACAGTCGGAAGAATGGCTACACCTTC.